This T cell receptor beta chain was profiled in a study of B cell selection in AIRE deficiency. Findings of the study overall: Of a few thousand shared Treg TCRbeta sequences, around 30% were healthy-only, around 10% patient-only.

TCRdb's copy holds only in-frame clones and misses some; the assay was immunoSEQ multiplex PCR. Here the sample spans roughly 17,000 clones, just over 90% being singletons. Regulatory T cells were sorted as CD4+CD25hiCD127low/negative cells. Germline CDR1 and CDR2: SEHNR and FQNEAQ (reference sequence). The V end lost 1 base, the J end lost 0 bases, and 10 bases lay between the germline ends. The CDR3 runs to 17 residues. On this clone: Its antigen remains unknown.

This chain joins TRBV7-9 and TRBJ2-6, with no clear D. Sequencing was performed on CD4+CD25+ Tregs sorted from PBMCs. The TCR sequence derives from a human donor in good health. The DNA of the CDR3 is TGTGCCAGCAGCTTAGAGTTGATGGTCTCTGGGGCCAACGTCCTGACTTTC. Translated: CASSLELMVSGANVLTF. The full variable domain, in which reference TRBV7-9 and TRBJ2-6 provide the parts outside the CDR3, is DTGVSQNPRHKITKRGQNVTFRCDPISEHNRLYWYRQTLGQGPEFLTYFQNEAQLEKSRLLSDRFSAERPKGSFSTLEIQRTEQGDSAMYLCASSLELMVSGANVLTFGAGSRLTVL.